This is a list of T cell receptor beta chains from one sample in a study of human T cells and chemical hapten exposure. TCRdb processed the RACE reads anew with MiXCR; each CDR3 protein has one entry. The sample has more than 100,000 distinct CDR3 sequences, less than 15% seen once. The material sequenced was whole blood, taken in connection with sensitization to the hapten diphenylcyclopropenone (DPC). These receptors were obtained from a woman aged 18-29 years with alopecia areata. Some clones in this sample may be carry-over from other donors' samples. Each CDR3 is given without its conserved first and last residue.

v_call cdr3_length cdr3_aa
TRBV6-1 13 ASSEEGGGSYEQY
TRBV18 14 ASSTYRGPLKSGYT
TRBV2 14 ASRAGTSGSRDTQY
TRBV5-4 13 ASSQGRQNTGELF
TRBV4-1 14 ASSQTGRLDTGELF
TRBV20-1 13 SAVRPGSGFTEAF
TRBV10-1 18 ASSESRGLAGASSTDTQY
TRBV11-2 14 ASSPRAPGDTGELF
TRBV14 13 ASSHMSSYNSPLH
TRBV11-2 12 ASRSGTTSYEQY
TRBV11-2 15 ASSLDLSRGSVYGYT
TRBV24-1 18 ATSDSLTRTGRIPPDTQY
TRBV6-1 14 ASSKGQGGYGNTIY
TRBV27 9 ASTLADTQY
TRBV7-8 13 ASSTRTSKYNEQF
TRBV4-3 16 ASSQVSAGSSGANVLT
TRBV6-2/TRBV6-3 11 ASSWVRGYEQY
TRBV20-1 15 SARVGADPWIYNEQF
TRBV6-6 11 ASSYQENTEAF
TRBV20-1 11 SALDPANYGYT
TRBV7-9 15 ASSFFQAFLMNTEAF
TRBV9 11 ASSQGPGVPLH
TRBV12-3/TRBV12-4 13 ASSLAGSGNTEAF
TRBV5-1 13 ASSLISSLNTEAF
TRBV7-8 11 ASSTDPGDTQY
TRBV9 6 ANGEQF
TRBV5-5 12 ASSLGGDNSPLH
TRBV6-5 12 ASALRRGPDTQY
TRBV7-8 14 ASSLGVTVLNTEAF
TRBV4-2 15 ASSQAALAGSTDTQY
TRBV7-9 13 ASPKEGEHPYEQY
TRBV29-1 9 SASDNYGYT
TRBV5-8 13 ASSLATGPDSPLH
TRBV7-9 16 ASSLRAQGAGNYNEQF
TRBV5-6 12 ASSLPGSNTEAF
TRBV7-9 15 ASSLGLGPPSTDTQY
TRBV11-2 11 ASSGSTGGLAF
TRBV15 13 ATSSLARGNTEAF
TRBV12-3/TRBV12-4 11 ASSFRQGSEQY
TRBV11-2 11 ASSRGSVGEQF
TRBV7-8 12 ASSFGALSDTQY
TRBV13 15 ASSLSRLAGGLETQY
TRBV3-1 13 ASSQGTGSTDTQY
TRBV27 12 ASRGGEYGNTIY
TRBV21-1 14 ASSIPSAVNTDTQY
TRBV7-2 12 ASSRAGGTDTQY
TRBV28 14 ASSTQQGAFKNEQF
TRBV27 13 ASSPQQGGGRVQY
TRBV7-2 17 ASSLAWQGRGSTKNIQY
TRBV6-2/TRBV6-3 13 ASSFPWGGNYEQY
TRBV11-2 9 ASSLSGTQY